The 6 T cell receptor beta chains given below trace back to one sample, sequenced in a study of T cells after posttransplantation cyclophosphamide. Clones were sequenced by immunoSEQ multiplex PCR, and TCRdb holds only the in-frame ones, with some missing. The sample has some 39,000 clones, none seen only once. Input material: PBMCs. Receptor source: a girl between 10 and 17 years old in good health, CMV-negative, and a related stem cell transplant donor.

Ten or more counts support this clone. J is TRBJ1-2 and V is TRBV19, with D uncertain. V lost 1 base, J lost 4 bases, and 7 bases lay in between. Germline assignment: CDR1 LNHDA and CDR2 SQIVND (reference sequence). The CDR3 is 13 amino acids. The CDR3 reads CASSIAEGYGYTF. The CDR3 region has the DNA TGTGCCAGTAGTATAGCGGAGGGCTATGGCTACACCTTC.

This clone was observed at least ten times. The genes are TRBV19 and TRBJ2-1; D may be TRBD1 (6 bases). CDR1 and CDR2 (germline): LNHDA, SQIVND (reference sequence). This CDR3 spans 15 amino acids. Trimming took 3 bases from V and 5 from J, leaving 14 bases between them. The CDR3 sequence: CASSIVDRYDNEQFF. The CDR3 region has the DNA TGTGCCAGTAGTATCGTGGACAGATATGACAATGAGCAGTTCTTC.

This clone appeared a few times. The J gene is TRBJ1-2, the V gene TRBV7-2, with a weak D call TRBD1 (5 bases). Germline CDR1 is SGHTA and CDR2 is FQGNSA. The CDR3 has 15 amino acids. V shed 7 bases and J shed 2 bases, with 17 bases lying between them. The CDR3 is CASNYDSGANYGYTF. In DNA form, the CDR3 reads TGTGCCAGCAACTACGACAGTGGGGCCAACTATGGCTACACCTTC.

This clone was counted at least ten times. The V call is TRBV7-2, the J call TRBJ2-7; D is undetermined. CDR1 SGHTA and CDR2 FQGNSA come from the germline V gene. The V end was cut by 3 bases, the J end by 5 bases, with 14 bases between. The CDR3 extends over 14 amino acids. CDR3 DNA: TGTGCCAGCAGCTTTGGCAGGTTGTTTAACGAGCAGTACTTC. The encoded protein is CASSFGRLFNEQYF.

This rearrangement joins TRBV14 to TRBJ1-4; D not resolved. Per the germline V gene, CDR1 is SGHDN and CDR2 is FVKESK. This CDR3 has 17 residues. V lost 1 base and J 5 bases, leaving 17 bases between the germline ends. CDR3 residues: CASSQGFSGGGNEKLFF. The CDR3 region has the DNA TGTGCCAGCAGCCAAGGTTTCTCGGGAGGCGGGAATGAAAAACTGTTTTTT.

Ten or more counts support this clone. V and J are TRBV29-1 and TRBJ2-6, with unresolved D. CDR3 length equals 12 residues. Germline assignment: CDR1 SQVTM and CDR2 ANQGSEA. The V gene lost 5 bases and the J gene lost 0 bases, with 2 bases spanning the gap. The CDR3 loop reads CSVHSGANVLTF. The CDR3 DNA reads as TGCAGCGTTCACTCTGGGGCCAACGTCCTGACTTTC.